These 27 T cell receptor beta chains share one sample of origin, sequenced in a study of siplizumab effects on memory and regulatory T cells. Clones were sequenced by immunoSEQ multiplex PCR, and TCRdb holds only the in-frame ones, with some missing. This sample carries over 85,000 clones, approximately 94% of them seen once, and the ten largest clones take roughly 7.1%. Sample: CD8+ T cells sorted from blood. Source of these receptors: a human donor in good health.

This chain uses TRBV6-1 with TRBJ2-7, with no clear D. With 5 bases removed from V and 9 bases from J, the gap between germline ends came to 8 bases. This CDR3 spans 10 amino acids. In germline, CDR1 is MNHNS, CDR2 SASEGT. CDR3 DNA: TGTGCCAGCAGTTACAATCCGCAGTACTTC. The encoded protein is CASSYNPQYF.

The chain combines TRBV10-3 with TRBJ1-4, with D possibly TRBD1 on 5 matching bases. Germline CDR1 is ENHRY and CDR2 is SYGVKD. V shed 3 bases and J shed 7 bases, with 6 bases lying between them. The CDR3 is 12 amino acids. The CDR3 spells CAISDGGEKLFF. As DNA, the CDR3 is TGTGCCATCAGTGATGGGGGTGAAAAACTGTTTTTT.

The V gene is TRBV13, the J gene TRBJ2-2, with D maybe TRBD2 (5 bases). V was trimmed by 6 bases and J by 0 bases, leaving 17 bases between them. CDR1 and CDR2 (germline): PRHDT, FYEKMQ (reference sequence). The CDR3 is 17 amino acids. The CDR3 DNA follows: TGTGCCAGCAGGGAGCACAATGCGGGTGCGAACACCGGGGAGCTGTTTTTT. Protein: CASREHNAGANTGELFF.

The chain links TRBV11-3 to TRBJ2-7; D uncertain. V was clipped by 4 bases and J by 2 bases, with 15 bases between them. Germline V gives CDR1 SGHNT, CDR2 YENEEA. CDR3 size: 15 residues. CDR3 DNA: TGTGCCAGCAGCTCCTCTTGGACCAGTACCTACGAGCAGTACTTC. This codes for CASSSSWTSTYEQYF.

This clone was seen more than once but under ten times. This sequence joins TRBV7-2 and TRBJ2-5; D assignment may be TRBD1 or TRBD2 (5 bases each). The CDR3 length is 12 residues. Germline assignment: CDR1 SGHTA and CDR2 FQGNSA. The V gene lost 5 bases and the J gene lost 5 bases, with 9 bases spanning the gap. The CDR3 DNA is TGTGCCAGCAGCGAGGGGTGGGAGACCCAGTACTTC. This codes for CASSEGWETQYF.

The V call is TRBV6-5, the J call TRBJ1-2; D is unclear. The V end was cut by 2 bases, the J end by 2 bases, with 6 bases between. The germline CDR1 and CDR2 sequences are MNHEY and SVGAGI. The CDR3 is 13 residues long. The CDR3 reads CASSYSENYGYTF. The CDR3 DNA follows: TGTGCCAGCAGTTACAGTGAAAACTATGGCTACACCTTC.

The chain recombines TRBV7-2 with TRBJ1-2; D uncertain. CDR1 is SGHTA, CDR2 FQGNSA, per germline. Trimming left V 0 bases short and J 3 bases short, with 14 bases between. CDR3 length: 16 amino acids. CDR3 protein: CASSLADSVLYYGYTF. CDR3 DNA: TGTGCCAGCAGCTTAGCCGACTCGGTTTTATACTATGGCTACACCTTC.

This clone showed up just once. The V call is TRBV9, the J call TRBJ1-1, with D unresolved. The CDR3 contains 13 residues. Germline V CDR1 and CDR2: SGDLS, YYNGEE. The ends were cut back, 0 bases at V and 2 bases at J, with 5 bases in the middle. CDR3 coding DNA: TGTGCCAGCAGCGTAGCAGTTAACACTGAAGCTTTCTTT. Encoded protein: CASSVAVNTEAFF.

Here the CDR3 DNA reads TGCGCCAGCAGCCAAGCTCTTGGGGGTAAAAGTTATGGCTACACCTTC. This translates into CASSQALGGKSYGYTF. The genes are TRBV4-1 and TRBJ1-2; D may be TRBD1 (5 bases). Germline CDR1 and CDR2: MGHRA and YSYEKL. The CDR3 spans 16 residues. The V and J ends lost 1 base and 5 bases respectively, with 17 bases between them.

This chain joins TRBV6-5 and TRBJ2-7, with 7 bases identical to TRBD2. Looked up from germline, CDR1 is MNHEY and CDR2 is SVGAGI. V lost 0 bases and J lost 0; bases outside the gene matches: 2. This CDR3 is built from 15 residues. The CDR3 DNA is TGTGCCAGCAGTTACTCAACTAGCGTCTCCTACGAGCAGTACTTC. Protein sequence: CASSYSTSVSYEQYF.

The rearrangement uses TRBV7-6 and TRBJ2-5, with 8 bases matching TRBD1. The CDR3 length is 16 residues. Germline CDR1 and CDR2: SGHVS and FNYEAQ. V was pared by 1 base and J by 9 bases, with 13 bases of the junction left unmatched. The CDR3 loop is CASSLDTQGATVAQYF. The CDR3 nucleotides read TGTGCCAGCAGCTTAGACACTCAGGGGGCTACGGTGGCCCAGTACTTC.

The CDR3 DNA follows: TGTGCCAGCAGCCCAACAGGGGGCGCAGCTAATGAAAAACTGTTTTTT. Its translation is CASSPTGGAANEKLFF. The chain joins TRBV7-9 to TRBJ1-4; 9 bases fit TRBD1. The junction had 7 bases not matched to a gene; V was cut back by 5 bases and J by 3 bases. This CDR3 is 16 amino acids long. Germline V gene sequence: CDR1 SEHNR, CDR2 FQNEAQ (reference sequence).

The V and J genes are TRBV7-6 and TRBJ2-5, with 9 bases lining up with TRBD2. The junction had 7 bases not matched to a gene; V was cut back by 4 bases and J by 4 bases. This CDR3 has 15 residues. The germline V gene has CDR1 SGHVS and CDR2 FNYEAQ. CDR3: CASSSLAGKRETQYF. Here the CDR3 DNA reads TGTGCCAGCAGCTCTCTAGCGGGAAAACGAGAGACCCAGTACTTC.

This chain uses TRBV7-6 with TRBJ2-1, with TRBD2 as a possible D gene (5 bases). Looked up from germline, CDR1 is SGHVS and CDR2 is FNYEAQ. CDR3 size: 17 residues. The ends were cut back, 5 bases at V and 4 bases at J, with 21 bases in the middle. CDR3 nucleotides: TGTGCCAGCAGCCGCGCCGGTGGGAGTTCGGGATACAATGAGCAGTTCTTC. This sequence encodes CASSRAGGSSGYNEQFF.

The chain carries TRBV5-1 and TRBJ1-1, with a tentative D call TRBD1 (5 bases). Germline V gene sequence: CDR1 SGHRS, CDR2 YFSETQ. Trimming pared 3 bases from V and 4 bases from J, leaving 19 bases between. This CDR3 contains 16 residues. CDR3 sequence (DNA): TGCGCCAGCAGCTCAGAGTCGACAGTTGGGGGCACTGAAGCTTTCTTT. This gives the protein CASSSESTVGGTEAFF.

This clone came up once. This rearrangement joins TRBV9 to TRBJ2-3, with TRBD1 matching over 10 bases. CDR1 and CDR2 (germline): SGDLS, YYNGEE. With 2 bases clipped from V and 3 bases from J, the junction kept 3 bases outside the gene matches. The CDR3 contains 15 residues. CDR3 coding DNA: TGTGCCAGCAGCGTCGGGACAGGGGTTACAGATACGCAGTATTTT. It yields the protein CASSVGTGVTDTQYF.

This clone was seen once. The rearrangement uses TRBV6-5 and TRBJ2-1; D ambiguous. The CDR3 has 13 amino acids. Germline values: CDR1 MNHEY, CDR2 SVGAGI. Trimming removed 2 bases at V and 3 bases at J, with 5 bases between. The CDR3 loop reads CASSYDDYNEQFF. In DNA form, the CDR3 reads TGTGCCAGCAGTTACGACGACTACAATGAGCAGTTCTTC.

J is TRBJ2-1 and V is TRBV4-1, with TRBD2 identical over 7 bases. The germline CDR1 and CDR2 sequences are MGHRA and YSYEKL. Trimming took 1 base from V and 4 from J; bases not matched to a gene: 13. This CDR3 comprises 18 residues. The CDR3 region is CASSQGAIETSYYNEQFF. The CDR3 DNA is TGCGCCAGCAGCCAAGGGGCTATTGAGACTAGCTATTACAATGAGCAGTTCTTC.

The chain employs TRBV5-1 and TRBJ2-3; D is undetermined. Germline V CDR1 and CDR2: SGHRS, YFSETQ. The germline V and J ends were trimmed by 4 bases and 0 bases, with 18 bases remaining between them. The CDR3 is 17 residues long. The CDR3 DNA sequence: TGCGCCAGCAGCCTGCAAGCTCACCTGACGAGCACAGATACGCAGTATTTT. Residues: CASSLQAHLTSTDTQYF.

This clone was observed a single time. V usage is TRBV5-1 and J usage is TRBJ2-7, with D possibly being TRBD2 (5 bases). The length of the CDR3 is 13 residues. Germline V gives CDR1 SGHRS, CDR2 YFSETQ. The V gene lost 4 bases and the J gene lost 3 bases, with 11 bases spanning the gap. The chain's CDR3 is CASSQLGVYEQYF. The CDR3 coding sequence is TGCGCCAGCAGCCAACTCGGGGTCTACGAGCAGTACTTC.

This clone was counted a single time. The sample has other DNA sequences that encode this CDR3 too. The gene calls are TRBV27 and TRBJ1-6, with 8 bases identical to TRBD1. The CDR3 contains 14 residues. V was pared by 6 bases and J by 8 bases, with 6 bases of the junction left unmatched. The germline gives CDR1 MNHEY, CDR2 SMNVEV (reference sequence). The CDR3 DNA reads TGTGCCAGCAGCCGCAGGGGGCGTGATTCACCCCTCCACTTT. It translates to CASSRRGRDSPLHF.

This chain uses TRBV6-1 with TRBJ1-3, with D tentatively TRBD1 (5 bases). V gave up 2 bases and J gave up 4 bases, with 18 bases separating them. CDR1 and CDR2 (germline): MNHNS, SASEGT. This CDR3 contains 17 residues. CDR3 nucleotide sequence: TGTGCCAGCAGTGAATGGAGGCGATGGGGGGTGGGAAACACCATATATTTT. It translates to CASSEWRRWGVGNTIYF.

The CDR3 DNA reads TGTGCCAGCAGCGGGGACCGGCGGCGGAATGAGCAGTTCTTC. This encodes CASSGDRRRNEQFF. This chain links TRBV11-2 with TRBJ2-1; D may correspond to TRBD1 or TRBD2 (5 bases each). Germline CDR1 reads SGHAT; CDR2 reads FQNNGV. CDR3 length: 14 amino acids. Trimming pared 5 bases from V and 7 bases from J, leaving 15 bases between.

The V call is TRBV5-6, the J call TRBJ2-1, with TRBD2 identical over 7 bases. V was clipped by 6 bases and J by 8 bases; unmatched bases: 17. Germline values: CDR1 SGHDT, CDR2 YYEEEE. This CDR3 has 16 amino acids. CDR3: CASNHWRTGGTDEQFF. The CDR3 region has the DNA TGTGCCAGCAATCATTGGCGAACGGGGGGAACGGATGAGCAGTTCTTC.

V usage is TRBV10-1 and J usage is TRBJ1-2; D remains ambiguous. The CDR3 runs to 11 residues. The V gene's germline CDR1 is WNHNN and CDR2 SYGVQD (reference sequence). V was clipped by 9 bases and J by 8 bases, with 13 bases between them. The CDR3 sequence: CASGRSMGYTF. CDR3 nucleotide sequence: TGCGCCAGTGGCAGGTCTATGGGCTACACCTTC.

The chain recombines TRBV5-5 with TRBJ1-5, with a possible D match to TRBD1 (6 bases). The ends were cut back, 4 bases at V and 3 bases at J, with 14 bases in the middle. Germline V gene lookup returns CDR1 SGHKS and CDR2 YYEKEE (reference sequence). The CDR3 has 15 residues. CDR3 in DNA: TGTGCCAGCAGCGTCACAGGGCGGAACAATCAGCCCCAGCATTTT. It specifies CASSVTGRNNQPQHF.

The chain couples TRBV15 to TRBJ1-5; D perhaps matches TRBD1 (5 bases). The CDR3 length is 16 residues. With 6 bases removed from V and 6 bases from J, the gap between germline ends came to 21 bases. CDR1 is LNHNV, CDR2 YYDKDF, per germline (reference sequence). CDR3 amino acids: CATSLGAGVEFQPQHF. The CDR3 nucleotides read TGTGCCACCAGTCTTGGGGCTGGGGTTGAGTTTCAGCCCCAGCATTTT. Supplemented by reference TRBV15 and TRBJ1-5, the full variable domain reads DAMVIQNPRYQVTQFGKPVTLSCSQTLNHNVMYWYQQKSSQAPKLLFHYYDKDFNNEADTPDNFQSRRPNTSFCFLDIRSPGLGDTAMYLCATSLGAGVEFQPQHFGDGTRLSIL.